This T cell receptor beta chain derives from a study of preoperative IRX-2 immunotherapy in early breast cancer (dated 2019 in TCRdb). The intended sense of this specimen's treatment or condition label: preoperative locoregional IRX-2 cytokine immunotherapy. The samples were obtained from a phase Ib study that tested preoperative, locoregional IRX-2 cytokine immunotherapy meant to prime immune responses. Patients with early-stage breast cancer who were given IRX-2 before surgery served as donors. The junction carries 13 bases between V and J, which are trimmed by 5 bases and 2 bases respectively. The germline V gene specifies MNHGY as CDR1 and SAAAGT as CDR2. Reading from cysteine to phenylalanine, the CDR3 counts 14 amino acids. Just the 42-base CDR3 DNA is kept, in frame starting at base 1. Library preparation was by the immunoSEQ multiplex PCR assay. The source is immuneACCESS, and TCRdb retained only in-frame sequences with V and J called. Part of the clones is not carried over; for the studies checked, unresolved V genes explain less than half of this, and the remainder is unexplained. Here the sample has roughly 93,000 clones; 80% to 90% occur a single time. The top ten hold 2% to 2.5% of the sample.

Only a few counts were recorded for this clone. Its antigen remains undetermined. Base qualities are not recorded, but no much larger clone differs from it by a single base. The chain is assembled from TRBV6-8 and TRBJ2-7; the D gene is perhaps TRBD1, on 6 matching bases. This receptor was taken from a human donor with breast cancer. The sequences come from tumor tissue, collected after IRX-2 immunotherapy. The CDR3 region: CASSTTDRTYEQYF. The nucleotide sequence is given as TGTGCCAGCAGTACCACCGACAGGACCTACGAGCAGTACTTC.